The clone carrying this TCR beta chain was counted a single time. The data were obtained in a study of blood T cell repertoires in COVID-19. Study-level information: Sites across the United States, Italy and Spain contributed samples from acute and convalescent COVID-19.

The germline CDR1 and CDR2 sequences are GTSNPN and SVGIG (reference sequence). V shed 5 bases, J shed 7 bases, and the junction held 8 bases outside the gene matches. The CDR3 contains 14 residues. Authors' processing steps: Reference gene primer amplification gave estimated nucleated cell counts. TCRdb's table, derived via immunoSEQ multiplex PCR, lists solely in-frame clones and lacks some. V and J calls and clone size are as listed in that table; D and trimming were resolved from the DNA. This table has 250,000 to 350,000 clones, roughly 88% appearing once. The receptor was derived from a woman younger than 45 with COVID-19, enrolled during active disease. The rearrangement links TRBV30 to TRBJ1-6; TRBD1 aligns across 7 bases. Sequences were obtained from peripheral blood. The chain's CDR3 is CAWGEQGRNSPLHF. The CDR3 bases are TGTGCCTGGGGGGAACAGGGGCGGAATTCACCCCTCCACTTT.